These T cell receptor beta chains were read from a single sample in a study of blood T cell repertoires in COVID-19. Sequencing was performed with immunoSEQ multiplex PCR; in TCRdb, only in-frame clones are kept and a portion is missing. This repertoire shows about 90,000 clones, about 80% found once; its top ten account for 10% to 13%. Specimen: peripheral blood. These receptors all come from a woman between 65 and 79 years old with acute or convalescent COVID-19. Each CDR3 is given with its conserved first and last residue. A D gene is named only where the DNA matches it firmly. Expanded clones get a size class; other rows say once, few or many, or leave the size out.

>TRBJ1-1|-|-|TRBV5-1
CASSFEGGNTEAFF
TGCGCCAGCAGCTTCGAAGGGGGAAACACTGAAGCTTTCTTT
>TRBJ2-5|-|TRBD2|TRBV7-3
CASSLKGLAGDDLETQYF
TGTGCCAGCAGCTTAAAGGGACTAGCGGGCGACGATTTAGAGACCCAGTACTTC
>TRBJ2-7|-|TRBD2|TRBV28
CASTRSGGSEQYF
TGTGCCAGCACCCGTTCGGGAGGGTCCGAGCAGTACTTC
>TRBJ2-1|-|TRBD2|TRBV27
CASSRNLGTSGRRGNEQFF
TGTGCCAGCAGTAGAAACTTGGGGACTAGCGGGAGGAGGGGCAATGAGCAGTTCTTC
>TRBJ2-2|few|-|TRBV5-5
CASSLDGYNTGELFF
TGTGCCAGCAGCTTGGACGGGTACAACACCGGGGAGCTGTTTTTT
>TRBJ2-1|-|-|TRBV5-4
CASSGWIGAPREQFF
TGTGCCAGCAGCGGTTGGATTGGGGCCCCTCGGGAGCAGTTCTTC
>TRBJ2-7|-|TRBD2|TRBV7-8
CASSLRLAGTDSVYEQYF
TGTGCCAGCAGCTTAAGACTAGCGGGTACCGATTCGGTCTACGAGCAGTACTTC
>TRBJ1-1|-|TRBD1|TRBV29-1
CSDGQGTTEAFF
TGCAGCGACGGACAGGGGACAACTGAAGCTTTCTTT
>TRBJ2-7|once|-|TRBV6-1
CASSERGRANLEQYF
TGTGCCAGCAGTGAAAGGGGCCGGGCGAACCTCGAGCAGTACTTC
>TRBJ2-1|-|TRBD2|TRBV18
CASSPKTSGNPLSYNEQFF
TGTGCCAGCTCACCCAAGACTAGCGGGAATCCCCTCTCCTACAATGAGCAGTTCTTC
>TRBJ2-1|-|TRBD2|TRBV4-1
CASSGGGAFYNEQFF
TGCGCCAGCAGTGGCGGGGGGGCTTTCTACAATGAGCAGTTCTTC
>TRBJ2-7|-|TRBD2|TRBV19
CASSIRSAGLLEQYF
TGTGCCAGTAGTATTAGATCAGCGGGGTTACTCGAGCAGTACTTC
>TRBJ1-4|few|-|TRBV29-1
CSVLSGKNEKLFF
TGCAGCGTTTTATCAGGGAAGAATGAAAAACTGTTTTTT
>TRBJ2-2|-|TRBD1|TRBV19
CASERTGKNTGELFF
TGTGCCAGCGAAAGGACAGGGAAGAATACCGGGGAGCTGTTTTTT
>TRBJ2-3|-|-|TRBV5-1
CASSMAEGADTQYF
TGCGCCAGCAGCATGGCGGAGGGAGCAGATACGCAGTATTTT
>TRBJ1-4|-|TRBD1|TRBV28
CASSDRAHRYMFF
TGTGCCAGCAGCGACAGGGCTCATCGTTATATGTTTTTT
>TRBJ2-1|-|-|TRBV10-3
CAISEGPLLGNEQFF
TGTGCCATCAGTGAAGGTCCCCTTCTCGGGAATGAGCAGTTCTTC
>TRBJ2-7|-|TRBD1|TRBV6-5
CASSNDRGWYF
TGTGCCAGCAGTAACGACAGGGGTTGGTACTTC
>TRBJ1-6|-|-|TRBV10-3
CASYEGALNSPLHF
TGTGCCAGTTACGAGGGTGCCCTTAATTCACCCCTCCACTTT
>TRBJ2-5|-|-|TRBV5-1
CASSLASGGAETQYF
TGCGCCAGCAGCTTGGCCTCGGGCGGGGCAGAGACCCAGTACTTC
>TRBJ1-2|-|-|TRBV19
CASSPGQPYGYTF
TGTGCCAGTAGCCCGGGACAACCCTATGGCTACACCTTC
>TRBJ2-1|few|-|TRBV12-5
CASALGVGNNEQFF
TGTGCTAGTGCCTTGGGAGTGGGGAACAATGAGCAGTTCTTC
>TRBJ1-4|-|TRBD1|TRBV6-7
CASRPPGQGSGRYSEKLFF
TGTGCCAGCAGGCCTCCGGGACAGGGCTCCGGCAGGTATAGTGAAAAACTGTTTTTT
>TRBJ1-4|-|TRBD1|TRBV19
CASNPSTGRNEKLFF
TGTGCCAGCAATCCCTCGACAGGGCGGAATGAAAAACTGTTTTTT
>TRBJ1-1|-|-|TRBV9
CASSVLPGRATEAFF
TGTGCCAGCAGCGTCTTACCAGGGAGGGCTACTGAAGCTTTCTTT
>TRBJ1-3|few|-|TRBV9
CASSVEVTLTGNTIYF
TGTGCCAGCAGCGTAGAAGTGACACTCACTGGAAACACCATATATTTT
>TRBJ1-4|once|-|TRBV6-6
CASSYSGAPNEKLFF
TGTGCCAGCAGTTACTCAGGGGCCCCTAATGAAAAACTGTTTTTT